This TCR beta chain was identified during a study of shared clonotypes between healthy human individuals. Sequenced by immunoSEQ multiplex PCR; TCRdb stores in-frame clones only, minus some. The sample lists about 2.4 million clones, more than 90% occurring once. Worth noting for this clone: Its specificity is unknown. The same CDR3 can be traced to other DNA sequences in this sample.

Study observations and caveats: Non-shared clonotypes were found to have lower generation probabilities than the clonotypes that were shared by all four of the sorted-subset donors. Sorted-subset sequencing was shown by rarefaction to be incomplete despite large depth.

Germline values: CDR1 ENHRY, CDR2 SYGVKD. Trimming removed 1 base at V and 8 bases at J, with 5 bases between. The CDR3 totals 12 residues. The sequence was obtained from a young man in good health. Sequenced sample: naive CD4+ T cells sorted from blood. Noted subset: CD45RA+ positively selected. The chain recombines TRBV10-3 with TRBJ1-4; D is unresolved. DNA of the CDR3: TGTGCCATCAGTGAGTACCGGGAAAAACTGTTTTTT. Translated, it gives CAISEYREKLFF.